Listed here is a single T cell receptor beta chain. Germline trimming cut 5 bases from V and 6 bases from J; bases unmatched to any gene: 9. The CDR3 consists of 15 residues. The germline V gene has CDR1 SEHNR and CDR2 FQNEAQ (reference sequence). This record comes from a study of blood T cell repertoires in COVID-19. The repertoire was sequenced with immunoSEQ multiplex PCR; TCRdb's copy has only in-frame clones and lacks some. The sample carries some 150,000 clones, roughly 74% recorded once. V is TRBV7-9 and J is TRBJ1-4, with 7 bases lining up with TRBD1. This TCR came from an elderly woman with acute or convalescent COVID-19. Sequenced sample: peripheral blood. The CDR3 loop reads CASSPGGQSYEKLFF. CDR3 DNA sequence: TGTGCCAGCAGCCCCGGGGGACAGAGCTATGAAAAACTGTTTTTT. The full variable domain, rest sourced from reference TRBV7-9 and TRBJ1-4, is DTGVSQNPRHKITKRGQNVTFRCDPISEHNRLYWYRQTLGQGPEFLTYFQNEAQLEKSRLLSDRFSAERPKGSFSTLEIQRTEQGDSAMYLCASSPGGQSYEKLFFGSGTQLSVL.